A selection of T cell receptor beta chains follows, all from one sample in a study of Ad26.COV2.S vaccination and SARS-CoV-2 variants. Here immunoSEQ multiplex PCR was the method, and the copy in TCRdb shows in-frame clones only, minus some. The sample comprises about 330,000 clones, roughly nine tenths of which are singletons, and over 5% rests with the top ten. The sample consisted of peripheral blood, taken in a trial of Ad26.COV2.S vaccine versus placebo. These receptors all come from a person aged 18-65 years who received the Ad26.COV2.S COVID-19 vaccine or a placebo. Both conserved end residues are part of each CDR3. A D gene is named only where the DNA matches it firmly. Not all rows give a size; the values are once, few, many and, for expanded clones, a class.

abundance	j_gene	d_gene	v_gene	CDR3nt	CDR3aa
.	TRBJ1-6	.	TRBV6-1	TGTGCCAGCAGTGAAAGCCTCGGGGCTGGGGATTCACCCCTCCACTTT	CASSESLGAGDSPLHF
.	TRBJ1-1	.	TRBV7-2	TGTGCCAGCAGCCAGGCAAGGACTGAAGCTTTCTTT	CASSQARTEAFF
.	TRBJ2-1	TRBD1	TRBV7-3	TGTGCCAGCGAGGCGGGACAGGGTAACAATGAGCAGTTCTTC	CASEAGQGNNEQFF
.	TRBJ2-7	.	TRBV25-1	TGTGCCAGCAGCGACAGGAGGGTTGAGCAGTACTTC	CASSDRRVEQYF
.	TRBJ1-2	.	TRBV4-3	TGCGCCAGCAGCCAATCCACGGGCCACTCCTATGGCTACACCTTC	CASSQSTGHSYGYTF
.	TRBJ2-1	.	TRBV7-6	TGTGCCAGCAGCACCGTGGGCGGGACTCTTGAGTTCTTC	CASSTVGGTLEFF
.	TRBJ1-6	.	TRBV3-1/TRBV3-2	TGTGCCAGCAGCCGTGGACAGCCTAATTCACCCCTCCACTTT	CASSRGQPNSPLHF
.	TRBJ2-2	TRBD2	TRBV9	TGTGCCAGCGGTTATAGCGGGGGGACTAATGGGGAGCTGTTTTTT	CASGYSGGTNGELFF
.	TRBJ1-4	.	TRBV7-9	TGTGCCAGCAGCTTAGGGGCGGGACTCGGTGAAAAACTGTTTTTT	CASSLGAGLGEKLFF
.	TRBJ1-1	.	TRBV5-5	TGTGCCAGCAGCTGGGGGGAAGTCGGCACTGAAGCTTTCTTT	CASSWGEVGTEAFF
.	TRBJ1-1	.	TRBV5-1	TGCGCCAGCAGCTTGCTGGAGAACACTGAAGCTTTCTTT	CASSLLENTEAFF
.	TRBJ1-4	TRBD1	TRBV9	TGTGCCAGCAGTGAATCCCCGGGACAGCGAGGAGAAAAACTGTTTTTT	CASSESPGQRGEKLFF
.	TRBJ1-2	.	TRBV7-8	TGTGCCAGCAGCTTAGTGGGGGGGCAACCCAACTATGGCTACACCTTC	CASSLVGGQPNYGYTF
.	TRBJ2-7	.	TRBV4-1	TGCGCCAGCAGCTTCCTAGGGGGGCCACCCTACGAGCAGTACTTC	CASSFLGGPPYEQYF
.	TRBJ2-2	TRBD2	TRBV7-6	TGTGCCAGCAGCTTAGCGGGGACTAGCGGGAGGTACGCGAACACCGGGGAGCTGTTTTTT	CASSLAGTSGRYANTGELFF
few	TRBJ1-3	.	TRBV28	TGTGCCAGCAGCTGGCCGGGGGACCACTCTGGAAACACCATATATTTT	CASSWPGDHSGNTIYF
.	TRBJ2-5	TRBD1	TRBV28	TGTGCCAGCAGTTTCTTGGGGACAGGGAGGGAGACCCAGTACTTC	CASSFLGTGRETQYF
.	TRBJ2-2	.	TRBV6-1	TGTGCCACACTAGGGGGGGGCACCGGGGAGCTGTTTTTT	CATLGGGTGELFF
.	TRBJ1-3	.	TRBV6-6	TGTGCCAGCAGCCTCGGGGACACCATATATTTT	CASSLGDTIYF
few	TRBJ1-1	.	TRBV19	TGTGCCAGTGACCGGAACACTGAAGCTTTCTTT	CASDRNTEAFF
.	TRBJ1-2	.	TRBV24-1	TGTGCCACCAGTGATGGCTATGGCTACACCTTC	CATSDGYGYTF
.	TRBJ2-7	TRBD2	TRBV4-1	TGCGCCAGCAGCCAGTGGGCGGGGGGTGCGTACGAGCAGTACTTC	CASSQWAGGAYEQYF
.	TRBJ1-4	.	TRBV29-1	TGCAGCGTTGATAGGGGCAGCGGGGAACTGTTTTTT	CSVDRGSGELFF
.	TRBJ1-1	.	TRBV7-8	TGTGCCAGCAGCTCGGGACTACCCCCGGACACTGAAGCTTTCTTT	CASSSGLPPDTEAFF